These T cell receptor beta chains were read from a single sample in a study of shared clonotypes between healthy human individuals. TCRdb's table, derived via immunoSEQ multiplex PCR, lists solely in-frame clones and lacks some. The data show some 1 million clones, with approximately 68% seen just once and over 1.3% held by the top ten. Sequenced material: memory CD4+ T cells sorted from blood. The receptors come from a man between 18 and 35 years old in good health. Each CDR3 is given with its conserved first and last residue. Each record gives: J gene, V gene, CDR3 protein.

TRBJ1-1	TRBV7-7	CASSRDRNTEAFF
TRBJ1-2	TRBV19	CASSRQGSYGYTF
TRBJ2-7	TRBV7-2	CASSLSSGPYEQYF
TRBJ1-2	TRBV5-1	CASSFRDPADGYTF
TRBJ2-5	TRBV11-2	CASSPRISGERETQYF
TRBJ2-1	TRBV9	CASSPQPSGGYEQFF
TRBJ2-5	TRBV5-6	CASSKIQGAYETQYF
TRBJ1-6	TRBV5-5	CASSFDPGGISSPLHF
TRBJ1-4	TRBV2	CASSGRDTSAEKLFF
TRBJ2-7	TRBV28	CASSIPRGAGADYEQYF
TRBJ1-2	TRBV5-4	CASSRSGSNYGYTF
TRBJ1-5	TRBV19	CASSIYGDRPSQPQHF
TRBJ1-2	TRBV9	CASAPGGQAPLVGYTF
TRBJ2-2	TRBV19	CASSATSGHTGELFF
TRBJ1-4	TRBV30	CAWSVGVRSGKLFF
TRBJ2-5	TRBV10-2	CASSSGTKAQYF
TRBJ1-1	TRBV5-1	CASSRGLGTEAFF
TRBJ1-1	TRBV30	CAWSAQVTNTEAFF
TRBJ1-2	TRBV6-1	CASSDYKDRSYGYTF
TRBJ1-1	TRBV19	CASSIVPGRRSGMNTEAFF
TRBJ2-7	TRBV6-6	CASGDRARYEQYF
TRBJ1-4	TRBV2	CASSPQGNEKLFF
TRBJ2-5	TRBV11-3	CASSLDQEETQYF
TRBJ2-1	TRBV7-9	CASSLWGQGDEQFF
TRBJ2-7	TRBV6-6	CASSPGAGEQYF
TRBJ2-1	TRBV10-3	CAISERDGVERQFF
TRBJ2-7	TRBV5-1	CASSLPSYEQYF
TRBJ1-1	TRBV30	CACRGQGNTEAFF
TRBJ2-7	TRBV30	CAWSTRGTAYEQYF
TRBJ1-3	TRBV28	CATSKSYGPGQGAGNTIYF
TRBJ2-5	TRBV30	CAWSVPQGARETQYF
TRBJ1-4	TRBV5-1	CASSLGGHATNEKLFF
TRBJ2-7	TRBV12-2	CARTTGRVGEQYF
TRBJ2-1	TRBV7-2	CASTLFTSGGLNEQFF
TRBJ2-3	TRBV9	CASSVGAGGPQAQYF
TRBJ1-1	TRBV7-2	CASSIQTNTEAFF
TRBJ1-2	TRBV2	CASRADRTPNYGYTF
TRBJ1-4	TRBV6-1	CASSEAWQGTEKLFF
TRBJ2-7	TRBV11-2	CASSHPGTGLNF
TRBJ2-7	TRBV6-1	CASMGVHEQYF
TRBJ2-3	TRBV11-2	CASSFEGLADTQYF
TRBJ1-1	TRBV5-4	CASSETVNTEAFF
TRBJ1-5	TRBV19	CARPKEQPQHF
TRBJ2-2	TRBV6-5	CASSPTGTSAGELFF
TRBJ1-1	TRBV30	CAWSKGTANTEAFF
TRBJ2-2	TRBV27	CASSPQNTVNGELFF
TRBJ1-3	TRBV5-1	CASSLADRTSGNTIYF
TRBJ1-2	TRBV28	CASSSPGLNYGYTF
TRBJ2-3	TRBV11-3	CASSPENADTQYF
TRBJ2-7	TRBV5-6	CASSLRRLAGAEQYF
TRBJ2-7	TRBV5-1	CASSFATGSYEQYF
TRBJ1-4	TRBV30	CAWSVTEKLFF
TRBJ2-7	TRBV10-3	CAISAGGDYEQYF
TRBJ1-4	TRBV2	CASGTNEKLFF
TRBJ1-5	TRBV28	CASSLVGYSNQPQHF